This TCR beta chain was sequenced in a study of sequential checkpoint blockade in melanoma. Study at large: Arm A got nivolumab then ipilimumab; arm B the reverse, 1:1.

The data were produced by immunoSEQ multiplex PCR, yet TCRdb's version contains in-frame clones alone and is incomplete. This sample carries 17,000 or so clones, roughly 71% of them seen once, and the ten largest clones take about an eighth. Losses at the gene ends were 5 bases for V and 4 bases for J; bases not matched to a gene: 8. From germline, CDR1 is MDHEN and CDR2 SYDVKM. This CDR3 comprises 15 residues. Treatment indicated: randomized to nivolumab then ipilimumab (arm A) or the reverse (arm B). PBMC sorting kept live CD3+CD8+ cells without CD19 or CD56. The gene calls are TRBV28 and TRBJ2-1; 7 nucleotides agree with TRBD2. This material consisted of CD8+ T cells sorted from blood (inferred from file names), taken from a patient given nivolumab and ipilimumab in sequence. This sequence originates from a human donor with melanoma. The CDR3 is CASSLPPGGYNEQFF. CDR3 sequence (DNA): TGTGCCAGCAGTCTACCCCCGGGAGGATACAATGAGCAGTTCTTC.